The following is a T cell receptor beta chain sequence with its context. These data are taken from a study of blood T cell repertoires in COVID-19. About the research overall: COVID-19 samples, acute and convalescent, were from the United States, Italy and Spain. Nucleic acid was either cDNA or gDNA, and it came from T cells, B-cell-depleted T cells, or PBMCs.

It was during active infection that Seattle patients were enrolled and then longitudinally followed. In the study's own analysis: Counts of nucleated cells, estimated from reference gene primer amplification, were obtained. Profiling relied on immunoSEQ multiplex PCR, and the TCRdb table lists in-frame clones only, not all of them. The D gene and trimming were derived from the DNA, and the V and J assignments and clone size from that table. The sample consists of a few hundred thousand clones, roughly nine tenths of them appearing once. Germline V gene lookup returns CDR1 KGHSH and CDR2 LQKENI. Deletions cut 2 bases from V and 1 base from J, with 4 bases between. There are 13 residues in the CDR3.

This chain connects TRBV18 to TRBJ2-3, with D uncertain. The TCR was taken from a woman aged 30 to 39 with COVID-19, enrolled during active disease. Sequencing was performed on peripheral blood. Here the CDR3 DNA reads TGTGCCAGCTCACCAGCAGGCACAGATACGCAGTATTTT. This gives the protein CASSPAGTDTQYF.